Included here is one T cell receptor (beta chain) sequence, with context. Its specificity is not known. Pooled samples include second doses given at about 4 or 12 weeks. Deletions cut 2 bases from V and 10 bases from J, with 18 bases between. The germline V gene has CDR1 MNHEY and CDR2 SVGAGI. The CDR3 runs to 15 residues. Repertoires were generated with immunoSEQ multiplex PCR, while TCRdb's copy carries only in-frame clones and drops some. Among about 150,000 clones, roughly 90% were seen once, and the ten largest hold under 3.5%. The sample is drawn from a study of T cell responses to AZD1222 COVID-19 vaccine. Whole-study results and caveats: Unmutated variant regions are reportedly targeted by nearly half of spike-specific TCRs.

The TCR was taken from an adult who received the AZD1222 COVID-19 vaccine. The chain is built from TRBV6-5 and TRBJ2-1; D unclear. Sequenced here: peripheral blood, sampled 28 days after the second AZD1222 dose. CDR3 DNA: TGTGCCAGCAGTTACGCCCTGGGCCGTCTAGGGGAGCAGTTCTTC. It specifies CASSYALGRLGEQFF.